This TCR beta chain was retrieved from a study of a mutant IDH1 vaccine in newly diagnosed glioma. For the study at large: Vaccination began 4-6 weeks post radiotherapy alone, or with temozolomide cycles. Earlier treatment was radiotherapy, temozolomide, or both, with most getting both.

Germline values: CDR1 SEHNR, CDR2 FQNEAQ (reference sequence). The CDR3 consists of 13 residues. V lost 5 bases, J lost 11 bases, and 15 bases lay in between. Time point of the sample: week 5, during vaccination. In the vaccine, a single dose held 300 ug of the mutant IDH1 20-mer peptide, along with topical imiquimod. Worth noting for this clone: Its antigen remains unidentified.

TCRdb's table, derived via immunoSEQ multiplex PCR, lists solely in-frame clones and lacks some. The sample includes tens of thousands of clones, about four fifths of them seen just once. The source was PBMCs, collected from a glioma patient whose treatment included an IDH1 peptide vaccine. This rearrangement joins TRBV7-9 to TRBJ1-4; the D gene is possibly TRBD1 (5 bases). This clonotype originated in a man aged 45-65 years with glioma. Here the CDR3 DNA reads TGTGCCAGCAGCGAAGCGGGGTGGGGGAAACTGTTTTTT. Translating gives CASSEAGWGKLFF.